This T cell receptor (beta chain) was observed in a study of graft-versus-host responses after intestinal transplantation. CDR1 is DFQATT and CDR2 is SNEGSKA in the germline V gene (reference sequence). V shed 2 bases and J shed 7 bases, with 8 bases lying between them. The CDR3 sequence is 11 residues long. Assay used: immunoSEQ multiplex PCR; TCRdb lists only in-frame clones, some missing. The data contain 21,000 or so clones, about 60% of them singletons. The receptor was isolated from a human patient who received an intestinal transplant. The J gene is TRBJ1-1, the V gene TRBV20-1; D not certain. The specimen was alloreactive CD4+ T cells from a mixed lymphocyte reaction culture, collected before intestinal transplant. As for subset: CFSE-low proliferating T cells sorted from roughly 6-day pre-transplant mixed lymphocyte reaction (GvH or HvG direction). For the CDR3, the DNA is TGCAGTGCTAGATGGCGGCTTGAAGCTTTCTTT. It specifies CSARWRLEAFF.